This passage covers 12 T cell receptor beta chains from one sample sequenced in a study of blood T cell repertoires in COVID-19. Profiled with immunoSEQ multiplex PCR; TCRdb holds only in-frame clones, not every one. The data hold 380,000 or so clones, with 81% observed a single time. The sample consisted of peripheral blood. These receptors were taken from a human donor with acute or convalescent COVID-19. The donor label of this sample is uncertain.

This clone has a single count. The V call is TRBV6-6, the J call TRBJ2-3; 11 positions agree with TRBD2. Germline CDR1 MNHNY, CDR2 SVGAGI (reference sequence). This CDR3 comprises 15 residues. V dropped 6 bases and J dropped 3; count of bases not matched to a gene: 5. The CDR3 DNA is TGTGCCAGCAGGGCCCTAGCGGGAGGAACAGATACGCAGTATTTT. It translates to CASRALAGGTDTQYF.

CDR3: CAISDGLVNQPQHF. In DNA, the CDR3 is TGTGCCATCAGTGACGGACTCGTGAATCAGCCCCAGCATTTT. V gene TRBV10-3 combines with J gene TRBJ1-5, with D unresolved. Germline CDR1 ENHRY, CDR2 SYGVKD. The CDR3 sequence is 14 residues long. The germline V and J ends were trimmed by 3 bases and 4 bases, with 10 bases remaining between them.

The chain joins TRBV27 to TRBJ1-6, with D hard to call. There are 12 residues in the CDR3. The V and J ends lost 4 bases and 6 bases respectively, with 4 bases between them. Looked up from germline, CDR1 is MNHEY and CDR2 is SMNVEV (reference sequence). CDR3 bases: TGTGCCAGCAGTTCCGGTAATTCACCCCTCCACTTT. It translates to CASSSGNSPLHF.

The CDR3 bases are TGTGCCAGCAGCTATACGGACAGGAGGAACACTGAAGCTTTCTTT. Residues: CASSYTDRRNTEAFF. This rearrangement joins TRBV7-8 to TRBJ1-1, with TRBD1 identical over 7 bases. The trim removed 4 bases at V and 1 base at J, leaving 6 bases unmatched. CDR1 is SGHVS, CDR2 FQNEAQ, per germline. The CDR3 runs 15 residues.

The CDR3 region has the DNA TGTGCCAGCTCTAGGGGACAGGGGTCATCGAACACTGAAGCTTTCTTT. Its translation: CASSRGQGSSNTEAFF. The chain joins TRBV18 to TRBJ1-1; TRBD1 agrees at 10 bases. CDR3 size: 16 residues. Germline V gene lookup returns CDR1 KGHSH and CDR2 LQKENI. V lost 6 bases and J lost 1; bases outside the gene matches: 8.

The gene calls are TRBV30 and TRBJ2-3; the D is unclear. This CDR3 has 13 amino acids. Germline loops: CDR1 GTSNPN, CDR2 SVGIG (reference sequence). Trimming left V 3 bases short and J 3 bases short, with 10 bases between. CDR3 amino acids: CAWRSLWTDTQYF. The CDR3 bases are TGTGCCTGGAGGTCCCTATGGACAGATACGCAGTATTTT.

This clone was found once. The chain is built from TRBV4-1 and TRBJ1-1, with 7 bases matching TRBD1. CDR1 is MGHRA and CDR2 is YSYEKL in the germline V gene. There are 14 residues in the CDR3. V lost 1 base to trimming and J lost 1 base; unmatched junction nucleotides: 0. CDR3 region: CASSQGQGNTEAFF. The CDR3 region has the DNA TGCGCCAGCAGCCAAGGACAGGGGAACACTGAAGCTTTCTTT.

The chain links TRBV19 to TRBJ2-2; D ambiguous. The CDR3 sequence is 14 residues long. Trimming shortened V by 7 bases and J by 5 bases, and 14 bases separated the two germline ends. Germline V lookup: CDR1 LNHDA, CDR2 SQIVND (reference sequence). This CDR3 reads CASTVVWRTGELFF. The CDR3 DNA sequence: TGTGCCAGTACCGTCGTCTGGCGGACCGGGGAGCTGTTTTTT.

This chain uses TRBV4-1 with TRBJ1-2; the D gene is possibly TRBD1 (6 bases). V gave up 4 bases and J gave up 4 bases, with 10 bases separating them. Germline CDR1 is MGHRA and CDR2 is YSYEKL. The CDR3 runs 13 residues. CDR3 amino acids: CASSPAGVYGYTF. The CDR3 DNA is TGCGCCAGCAGCCCGGCAGGGGTCTATGGCTACACCTTC.

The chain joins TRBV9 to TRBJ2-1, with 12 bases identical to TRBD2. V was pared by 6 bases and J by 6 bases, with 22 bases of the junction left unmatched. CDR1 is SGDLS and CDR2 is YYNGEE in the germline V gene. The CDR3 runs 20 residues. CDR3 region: CASTPAGASGRAVAGNEQFF. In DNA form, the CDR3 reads TGTGCCAGCACCCCCGCCGGGGCTAGCGGGAGGGCCGTGGCTGGCAATGAGCAGTTCTTC.

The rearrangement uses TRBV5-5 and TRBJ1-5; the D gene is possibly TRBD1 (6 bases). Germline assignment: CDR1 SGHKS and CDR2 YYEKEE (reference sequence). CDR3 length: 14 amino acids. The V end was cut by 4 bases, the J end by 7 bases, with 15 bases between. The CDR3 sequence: CASSLNRVGQPQHF. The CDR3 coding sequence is TGTGCCAGCAGCCTCAACAGGGTAGGACAGCCCCAGCATTTT.

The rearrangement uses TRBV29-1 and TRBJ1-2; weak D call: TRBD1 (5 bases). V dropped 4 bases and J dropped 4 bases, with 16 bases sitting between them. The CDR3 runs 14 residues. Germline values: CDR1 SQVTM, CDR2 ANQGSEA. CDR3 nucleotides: TGCAGCGTTGCCGACCTTAAAGACAGCTATGGCTACACCTTC. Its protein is CSVADLKDSYGYTF.